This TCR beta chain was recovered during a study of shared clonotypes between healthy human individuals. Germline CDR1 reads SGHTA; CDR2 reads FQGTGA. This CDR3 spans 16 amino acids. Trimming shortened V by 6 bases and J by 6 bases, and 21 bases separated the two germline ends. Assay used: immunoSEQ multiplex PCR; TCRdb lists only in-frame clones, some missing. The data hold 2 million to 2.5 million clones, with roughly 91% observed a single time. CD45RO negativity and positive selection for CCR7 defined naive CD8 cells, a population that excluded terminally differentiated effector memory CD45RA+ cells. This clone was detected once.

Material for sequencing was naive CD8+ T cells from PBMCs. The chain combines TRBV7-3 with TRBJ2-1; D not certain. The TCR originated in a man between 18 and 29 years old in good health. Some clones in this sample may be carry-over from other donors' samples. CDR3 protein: CASSSPRLLKPNEQFF. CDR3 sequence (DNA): TGTGCCAGCAGTTCGCCGCGTCTACTGAAACCCAATGAGCAGTTCTTC.